This TCR beta chain derives from a study of CD8+ T cells in alopecia areata. Described treatment: oral pan-JAK inhibitor, 5-10 mg twice daily. It was cDNA, reverse transcribed from extracted RNA, that served as the sequencing template. Sequencing used immunoSEQ multiplex PCR; TCRdb keeps in-frame clones, though not all of them. The repertoire holds about 190,000 clones, with under 70% as singletons. This clone was seen a few times. Its antigen is unidentified. Study-wide points: Relative to normal scalp, lesional scalp, especially alopecia totalis/universalis, showed higher clonality. There were many expanded lesional clones persisting in scalp and blood during tofacitinib.

The CDR3 sequence is 15 residues long. Germline V gives CDR1 SGHRS, CDR2 YFSETQ. Trimming took 2 bases from V and 5 from J, leaving 16 bases between them. This rearrangement joins TRBV5-1 to TRBJ2-5; D is possibly TRBD2 (6 bases). Sample: CD4+ T cells sorted from blood, taken at week 4, from a patient treated with tofacitinib. This receptor was identified in a human donor with alopecia areata. CDR3 in DNA: TGCGCCAGCAGCTTCGACGGGGGATTTAAGGAGACCCAGTACTTC. This gives the protein CASSFDGGFKETQYF.